This TCR beta chain was observed in a study of early T cells in non-severe SARS-CoV-2 infection. Study-wide context: Sequencing was performed on bulk RNA from unsorted whole blood, leaving chains unpaired.

Individual cDNA molecules were tagged with unique molecular identifiers. In TCRdb, the 5' RACE reads were re-called with MiXCR into one record per CDR3 protein. The sample lists approximately 75,000 distinct CDR3 sequences; approximately 4.5% were seen once. V lost 4 bases and J 1 base, leaving 11 bases between the germline ends. Germline V gene sequence: CDR1 SGHTA, CDR2 FQGNSA. The CDR3 runs to 15 residues. Ten or more counts support this clonotype. This chain links TRBV7-2 with TRBJ1-3; D is undetermined. The specimen comprised whole blood, sampled at baseline. This receptor was identified in an adult who was a healthcare worker with PCR-confirmed SARS-CoV-2 infection or an uninfected control (not recorded which). The donor label of this sample is uncertain. DNA for the CDR3: TGTGCCAGCAGCTCCAGAATTCTGTCTGGAAACACCATATATTTT. This sequence encodes CASSSRILSGNTIYF.